The entry that follows covers one T cell receptor beta chain sequence. These data belong to a study of shared T cell receptors in the human thymus. Sequenced by immunoSEQ multiplex PCR; TCRdb stores in-frame clones only, minus some. Of just under 550,000 clones in the sample, about 80% are singletons; the top ten hold about 0.012%. V shed 3 bases, J shed 3 bases, and the junction held 9 bases outside the gene matches. The CDR3 has 19 amino acids. Germline assignment: CDR1 MNHNS and CDR2 SASEGT. This sample also belongs to another study, concerning human thymus T cells. In that study: Thymus tissue was removed during corrective cardiac surgery. Use of V and J genes seemed skewed within the thymic and blood repertoires.

This TCR came from a boy under two years old with a congenital heart defect. Sequencing input: thymocytes. The chain is built from TRBV6-1 and TRBJ2-1, with 15 bases aligning to TRBD2. The CDR3 reads CASSEFSGLAGGFYNEQFF. CDR3 in DNA: TGTGCCAGCAGTGAGTTCTCAGGACTAGCGGGAGGGTTCTACAATGAGCAGTTCTTC.